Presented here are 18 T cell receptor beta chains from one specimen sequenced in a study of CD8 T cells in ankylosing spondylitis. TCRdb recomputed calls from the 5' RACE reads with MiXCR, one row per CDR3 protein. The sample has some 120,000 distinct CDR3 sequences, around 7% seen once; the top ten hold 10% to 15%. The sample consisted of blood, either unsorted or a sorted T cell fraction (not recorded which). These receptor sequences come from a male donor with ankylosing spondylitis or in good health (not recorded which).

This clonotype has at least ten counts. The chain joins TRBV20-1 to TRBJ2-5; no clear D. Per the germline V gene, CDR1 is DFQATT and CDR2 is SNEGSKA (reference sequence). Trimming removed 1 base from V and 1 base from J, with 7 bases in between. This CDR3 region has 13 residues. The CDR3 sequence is CSARVQGQETQYF. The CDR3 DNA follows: TGCAGTGCTAGAGTTCAAGGCCAAGAGACCCAGTACTTC.

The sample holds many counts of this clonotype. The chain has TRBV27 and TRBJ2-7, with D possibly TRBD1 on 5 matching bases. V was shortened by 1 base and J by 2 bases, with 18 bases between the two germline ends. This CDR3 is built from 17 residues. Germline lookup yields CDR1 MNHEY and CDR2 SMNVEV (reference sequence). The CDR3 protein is CASSLWSVPTATYEQYF. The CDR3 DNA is TGTGCCAGCAGTTTATGGAGCGTCCCGACAGCTACCTACGAGCAGTACTTC.

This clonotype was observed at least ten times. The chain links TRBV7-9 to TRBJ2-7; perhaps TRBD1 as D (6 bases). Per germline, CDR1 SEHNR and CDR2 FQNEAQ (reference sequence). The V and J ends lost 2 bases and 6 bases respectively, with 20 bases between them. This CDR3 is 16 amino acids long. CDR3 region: CASSLTRPGQLSEQYF. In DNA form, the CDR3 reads TGTGCCAGCAGCTTAACCCGCCCGGGACAATTGAGCGAGCAGTACTTC.

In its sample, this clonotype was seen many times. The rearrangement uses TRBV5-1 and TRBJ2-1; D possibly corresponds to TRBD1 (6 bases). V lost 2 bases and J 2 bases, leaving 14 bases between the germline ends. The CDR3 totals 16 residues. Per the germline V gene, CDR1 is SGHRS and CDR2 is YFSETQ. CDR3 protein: CASSLGAGDPYNEQFF. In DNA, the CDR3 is TGCGCCAGCAGCTTAGGGGCAGGGGACCCCTACAATGAGCAGTTCTTC.

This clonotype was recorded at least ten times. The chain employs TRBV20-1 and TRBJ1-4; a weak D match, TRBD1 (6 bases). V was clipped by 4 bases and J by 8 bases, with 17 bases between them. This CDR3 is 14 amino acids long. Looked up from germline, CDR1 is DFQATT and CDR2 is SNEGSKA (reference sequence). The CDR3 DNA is TGCAGTGCTATTACCGGACAGAGAGGGGAAAAACTGTTTTTT. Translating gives CSAITGQRGEKLFF.

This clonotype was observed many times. CDR3 sequence: CATSSRQGSYEQYF. The CDR3 nucleotides are TGTGCCACCAGCAGCCGACAGGGATCCTACGAGCAGTACTTC. This sequence joins TRBV15 and TRBJ2-7; 7 bases are shared with TRBD1. V gave up 3 bases and J gave up 1 base; unmatched junction bases: 3. The germline V gene encodes CDR1 LNHNV and CDR2 YYDKDF (reference sequence). The length of the CDR3 is 14 residues.

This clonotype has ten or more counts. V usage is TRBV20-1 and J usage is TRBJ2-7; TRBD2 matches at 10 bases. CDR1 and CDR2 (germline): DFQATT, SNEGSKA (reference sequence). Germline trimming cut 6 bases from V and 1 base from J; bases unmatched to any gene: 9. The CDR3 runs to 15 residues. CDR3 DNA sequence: TGCAGTGCCCGTGATAGCGGGAGGTATTCCTACGAGCAGTACTTC. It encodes CSARDSGRYSYEQYF.

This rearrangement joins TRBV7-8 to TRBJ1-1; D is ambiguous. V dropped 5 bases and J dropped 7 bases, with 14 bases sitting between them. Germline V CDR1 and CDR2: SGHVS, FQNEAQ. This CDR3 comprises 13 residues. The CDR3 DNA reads TGTGCCAGCAGCCGGAGACCGTCCGATGAAGCTTTCTTT. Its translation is CASSRRPSDEAFF.

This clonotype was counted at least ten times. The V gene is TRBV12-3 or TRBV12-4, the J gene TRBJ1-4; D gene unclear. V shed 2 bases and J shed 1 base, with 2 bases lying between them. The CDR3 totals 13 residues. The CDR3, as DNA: TGTGCCAGCAGTTTAATAACTAATGAAAAACTGTTTTTT. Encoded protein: CASSLITNEKLFF.

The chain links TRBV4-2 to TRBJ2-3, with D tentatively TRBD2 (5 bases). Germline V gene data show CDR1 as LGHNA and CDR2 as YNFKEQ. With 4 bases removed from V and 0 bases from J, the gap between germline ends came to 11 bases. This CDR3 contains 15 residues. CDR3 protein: CASSPEEASTDTQYF. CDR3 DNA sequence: TGTGCCAGCAGCCCAGAGGAGGCCAGCACAGATACGCAGTATTTT.

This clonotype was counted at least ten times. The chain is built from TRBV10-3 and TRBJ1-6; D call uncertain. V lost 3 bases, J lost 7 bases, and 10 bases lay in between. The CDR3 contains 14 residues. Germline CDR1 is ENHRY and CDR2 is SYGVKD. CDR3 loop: CAISDIVGNSPLHF. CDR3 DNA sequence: TGTGCCATCAGTGACATCGTAGGAAATTCACCCCTCCACTTT.

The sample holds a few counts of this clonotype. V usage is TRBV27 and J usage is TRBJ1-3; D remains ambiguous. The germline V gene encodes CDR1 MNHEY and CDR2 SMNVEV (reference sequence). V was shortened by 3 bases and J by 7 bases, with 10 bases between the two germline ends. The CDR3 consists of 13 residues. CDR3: CASSFRAGNTIYF. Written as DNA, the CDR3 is TGTGCCAGCAGTTTCCGGGCCGGGAACACCATATATTTT.

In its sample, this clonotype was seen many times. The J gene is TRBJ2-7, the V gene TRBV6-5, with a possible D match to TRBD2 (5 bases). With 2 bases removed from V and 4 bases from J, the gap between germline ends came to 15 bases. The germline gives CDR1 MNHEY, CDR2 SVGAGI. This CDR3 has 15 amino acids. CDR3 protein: CASSYRRDPTYEQYF. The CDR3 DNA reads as TGTGCCAGCAGTTACCGTCGGGATCCAACTTACGAGCAGTACTTC.

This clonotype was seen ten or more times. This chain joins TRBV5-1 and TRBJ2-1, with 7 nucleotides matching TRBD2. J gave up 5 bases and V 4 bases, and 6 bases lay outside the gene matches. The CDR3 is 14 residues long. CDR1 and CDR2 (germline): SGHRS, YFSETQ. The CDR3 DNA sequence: TGCGCCAGCAGCCCGGCTAGCGGCAACAATGAGCAGTTCTTC. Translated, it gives CASSPASGNNEQFF. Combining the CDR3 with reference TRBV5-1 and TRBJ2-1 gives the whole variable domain KAGVTQTPRYLIKTRGQQVTLSCSPISGHRSVSWYQQTPGQGLQFLFEYFSETQRNKGNFPGRFSGRQFSNSRSEMNVSTLELGDSALYLCASSPASGNNEQFFGPGTRLTVL.

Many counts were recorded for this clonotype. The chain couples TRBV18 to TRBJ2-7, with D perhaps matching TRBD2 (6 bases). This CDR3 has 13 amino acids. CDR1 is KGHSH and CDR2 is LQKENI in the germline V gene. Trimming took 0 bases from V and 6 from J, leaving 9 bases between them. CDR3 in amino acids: CASSPPTSGEQYF. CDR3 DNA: TGTGCCAGCTCACCACCGACTAGTGGCGAGCAGTACTTC.

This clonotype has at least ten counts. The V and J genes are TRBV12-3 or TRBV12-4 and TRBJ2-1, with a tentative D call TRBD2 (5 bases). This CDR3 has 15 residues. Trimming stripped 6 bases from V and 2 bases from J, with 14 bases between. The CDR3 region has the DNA TGTGCCAGCAGCTCCCACTCCGGGACCTACAATGAGCAGTTCTTC. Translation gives CASSSHSGTYNEQFF.

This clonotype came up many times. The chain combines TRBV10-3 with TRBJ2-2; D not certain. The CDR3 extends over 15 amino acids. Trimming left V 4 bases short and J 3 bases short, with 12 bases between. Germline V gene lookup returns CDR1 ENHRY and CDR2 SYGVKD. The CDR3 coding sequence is TGTGCCATCAGTGTTCAGAACGATTACACCGGGGAGCTGTTTTTT. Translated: CAISVQNDYTGELFF.

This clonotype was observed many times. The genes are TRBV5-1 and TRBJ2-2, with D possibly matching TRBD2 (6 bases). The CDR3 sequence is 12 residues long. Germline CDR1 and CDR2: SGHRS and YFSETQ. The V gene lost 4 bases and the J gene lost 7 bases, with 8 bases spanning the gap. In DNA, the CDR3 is TGCGCCAGCAGCCAAGCGGGCGGGGAGCTGTTTTTT. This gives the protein CASSQAGGELFF.